These 29 T cell receptor beta chains came from one sample sequenced in a study of T cell responses to AZD1222 COVID-19 vaccine. TCRdb's table, derived via immunoSEQ multiplex PCR, lists solely in-frame clones and lacks some. Here the sample spans 150,000 to 200,000 clones, more than 75% being singletons. The sample in question was peripheral blood, obtained 28 days after the second AZD1222 dose. The receptors originated from an adult who received the AZD1222 COVID-19 vaccine.

V usage is TRBV6-2 or TRBV6-3 and J usage is TRBJ2-2; D may be TRBD1 or TRBD2 (6 bases each). The V gene lost 6 bases and the J gene lost 5 bases, with 16 bases spanning the gap. The CDR3 spans 15 residues. Germline CDR1 is MNHEY and CDR2 is SVGEGT. CDR3 protein: CASSRRGGRTGELFF. In DNA, the CDR3 is TGTGCCAGCAGCCGAAGAGGGGGGCGTACCGGGGAGCTGTTTTTT.

This CDR3 reads CSVVAGGPYEQYF. In nucleotides, the CDR3 is TGCAGCGTTGTGGCAGGGGGCCCCTACGAGCAGTACTTC. The V call is TRBV29-1, the J call TRBJ2-7, with 8 bases lining up with TRBD1. Unmatched junction bases numbered 4, after V lost 4 bases and J lost 2 bases. The CDR3 totals 13 residues. Germline CDR1 SQVTM, CDR2 ANQGSEA.

This chain uses TRBV28 with TRBJ2-1; D uncertain. From germline, CDR1 is MDHEN and CDR2 SYDVKM. V lost 4 bases and J 2 bases, leaving 9 bases between the germline ends. This CDR3 region has 14 residues. CDR3 region: CASSSIRPYNEQFF. The CDR3 region has the DNA TGTGCCAGCAGTTCCATCAGGCCCTACAATGAGCAGTTCTTC.

The V gene is TRBV7-3, the J gene TRBJ1-1, with 7 bases identical to TRBD1. The CDR3 has 14 residues. The trim removed 5 bases at V and 6 bases at J, leaving 9 bases unmatched. Germline lookup yields CDR1 SGHTA and CDR2 FQGTGA. CDR3 DNA: TGTGCCAGCAGCCGGGACAGCCTCCAACCTGAAGCTTTCTTT. This translates into CASSRDSLQPEAFF.

This rearrangement joins TRBV28 to TRBJ1-2, with D possibly matching TRBD1 (6 bases). V was cut by 5 bases and J by 0 bases, with 19 bases left in between. Germline lookup yields CDR1 MDHEN and CDR2 SYDVKM. This CDR3 comprises 17 residues. CDR3 sequence reads: CASSPMVGGTTNYGYTF. In nucleotides, the CDR3 is TGTGCCAGCAGTCCTATGGTAGGGGGGACAACTAACTATGGCTACACCTTC.

The chain joins TRBV4-2 to TRBJ1-3; D remains unclear. The ends were cut back, 1 base at V and 3 bases at J, with 10 bases in the middle. This CDR3 comprises 15 residues. Germline assignment: CDR1 LGHNA and CDR2 YNFKEQ. The CDR3 sequence: CASSQGQVSGNTIYF. In DNA, the CDR3 is TGTGCCAGCAGCCAAGGGCAGGTCAGTGGAAACACCATATATTTT.

The chain recombines TRBV10-3 with TRBJ2-1, with 12 bases lining up with TRBD1. V was pared by 6 bases and J by 7 bases, with 4 bases of the junction left unmatched. The CDR3 covers 14 residues. The germline V gene encodes CDR1 ENHRY and CDR2 SYGVKD. CDR3 coding DNA: TGTGCCATCAGGGGACAGGGGGCATTAAATGAGCAGTTCTTC. Translation gives CAIRGQGALNEQFF.

The chain uses TRBV2 and TRBJ2-5, with no clear D. Germline V gene data show CDR1 as SNHLY and CDR2 as FYNNEI. Trimming took 4 bases from V and 5 from J, leaving 17 bases between them. CDR3 length equals 15 residues. The DNA for the CDR3 is TGTGCCAGCAGTGTTCCAGGTTTGATGGGCGAGACCCAGTACTTC. It codes for CASSVPGLMGETQYF.

The table lists this clone with a few counts. This rearrangement joins TRBV7-2 to TRBJ2-7; no definite D call. Trimming pared 3 bases from V and 3 bases from J, leaving 9 bases between. CDR3 length: 13 amino acids. CDR1 and CDR2 (germline): SGHTA, FQGNSA. CDR3 sequence (DNA): TGTGCCAGCAGCTTGATCCAGAACTACGAGCAGTACTTC. Translated, it gives CASSLIQNYEQYF.

The rearrangement links TRBV6-2 or TRBV6-3 to TRBJ1-4, with 7 bases matching TRBD1. This CDR3 is 14 amino acids long. Unmatched junction bases numbered 5, after V lost 5 bases and J lost 5 bases. Germline V gene lookup returns CDR1 MNHEY and CDR2 SVGEGT. CDR3 nucleotide sequence: TGTGCCAGCAGTGACCCGGGACAGAATGAAAAACTGTTTTTT. Protein sequence: CASSDPGQNEKLFF.

The V gene is TRBV5-4, the J gene TRBJ2-3; TRBD2 might be the D (5 bases). The V gene lost 4 bases and the J gene lost 7 bases, with 13 bases spanning the gap. Germline assignment: CDR1 SGHNT and CDR2 YYREEE (reference sequence). The CDR3 length is 13 residues. CDR3 DNA sequence: TGTGCCAGCAGCCCCCGGGATAAAAATACGCAGTATTTT. The encoded protein is CASSPRDKNTQYF.

This chain connects TRBV5-5 to TRBJ1-1, with 7 bases fitting TRBD1. The CDR3 runs 15 residues. V was clipped by 4 bases and J by 5 bases; unmatched bases: 11. Germline loops: CDR1 SGHKS, CDR2 YYEKEE (reference sequence). For the CDR3, the DNA is TGTGCCAGCAGCACCATACAGGGGCCGGGGACTGAAGCTTTCTTT. Translation: CASSTIQGPGTEAFF. Supplemented by reference TRBV5-5 and TRBJ1-1, the full variable domain reads DAGVTQSPTHLIKTRGQQVTLRCSPISGHKSVSWYQQVLGQGPQFIFQYYEKEERGRGNFPDRFSARQFPNYSSELNVNALLLGDSALYLCASSTIQGPGTEAFFGQGTRLTVV.

The rearrangement uses TRBV10-1 and TRBJ1-2; D not resolved. The germline V and J ends were trimmed by 0 bases and 4 bases, with 15 bases remaining between them. Germline V gene data show CDR1 as WNHNN and CDR2 as SYGVQD (reference sequence). The length of the CDR3 is 16 residues. As DNA, the CDR3 is TGCGCCAGCAGTGAGTCGAATTCGATGGGCTTCTATGGCTACACCTTC. Translating gives CASSESNSMGFYGYTF.

The chain carries TRBV21-1 and TRBJ2-2; the table's D call, TRBD1, was not checked against the DNA. TRBV21-1 has pseudogene status. CDR3 length: 15 amino acids. In nucleotides, the CDR3 is TGTGCCAGCAGCGCAAGGGGGAGAGGGACCGGGGAGCTGTTTTTT. Protein: CASSARGRGTGELFF.

V gene TRBV7-2 combines with J gene TRBJ1-4, with D possibly being TRBD1 (5 bases). Trimming stripped 2 bases from V and 5 bases from J, with 9 bases between. Germline V gives CDR1 SGHTA, CDR2 FQGNSA. The CDR3 extends over 14 amino acids. This chain's CDR3 is CASSLMRGNEKLFF. The CDR3 coding sequence is TGTGCCAGCAGCTTAATGAGGGGAAATGAAAAACTGTTTTTT.

CDR3 sequence: CASRGTYTEAFF. The CDR3 bases are TGTGCCAGCAGGGGGACCTACACTGAAGCTTTCTTT. The chain uses TRBV6-5 and TRBJ1-1; TRBD1 is a possible D gene (5 bases). The V end lost 6 bases, the J end lost 3 bases, and 8 bases lay between the germline ends. This CDR3 spans 12 amino acids. Germline values: CDR1 MNHEY, CDR2 SVGAGI.

The chain has TRBV7-6 and TRBJ2-5; perhaps TRBD2 as D (6 bases). Germline V CDR1 and CDR2: SGHVS, FNYEAQ. The CDR3 consists of 12 residues. The V gene lost 5 bases and the J gene lost 4 bases, with 8 bases spanning the gap. CDR3 protein: CASSGAGETQYF. CDR3 sequence (DNA): TGTGCCAGCAGCGGAGCGGGAGAGACCCAGTACTTC.

The sample holds a few counts of this clone. This chain uses TRBV6-6 with TRBJ2-2; D is ambiguous. Germline V gene sequence: CDR1 MNHNY, CDR2 SVGAGI (reference sequence). Trimming left V 6 bases short and J 7 bases short, with 9 bases between. This CDR3 region has 12 residues. CDR3 coding DNA: TGTGCCAGCAGCCTCGGCGGCGGGGAGCTGTTTTTT. This gives the protein CASSLGGGELFF.

V is TRBV7-9 and J is TRBJ2-5, with a possible D match to TRBD2 (6 bases). This CDR3 contains 14 residues. Trimming left V 4 bases short and J 1 base short, with 10 bases between. Per germline, CDR1 SEHNR and CDR2 FQNEAQ (reference sequence). The CDR3 nucleotides are TGTGCCAGCAGCTACTGGGACTTCCAAGAGACCCAGTACTTC. It translates to CASSYWDFQETQYF.

This chain links TRBV9 with TRBJ2-2; TRBD1 matches at 7 bases. The CDR3 spans 16 residues. Germline CDR1 and CDR2: SGDLS and YYNGEE. V was clipped by 4 bases and J by 6 bases; unmatched bases: 12. CDR3 in DNA: TGTGCCAGCAGCCACGCCTCGACAGGGAGTGCCGGGGAGCTGTTTTTT. Amino acids: CASSHASTGSAGELFF.

The rearrangement uses TRBV3-1 (or the pseudogene TRBV3-2) and TRBJ2-2, with D unresolved. V lost 2 bases to trimming and J lost 10 bases, with 14 bases between them. Germline CDR1 is LGHDT and CDR2 is YNNKEL (reference sequence). The CDR3 loop spans 14 amino acids. CDR3 region: CASSQRAYVAELFF. In DNA, the CDR3 is TGTGCCAGCAGCCAAAGGGCGTACGTTGCGGAGCTGTTTTTT.

The rearrangement links TRBV5-6 to TRBJ1-1; 12 bases agree with TRBD1. This CDR3 spans 15 amino acids. Per the germline V gene, CDR1 is SGHDT and CDR2 is YYEEEE. With 4 bases clipped from V and 2 bases from J, the junction kept 3 bases outside the gene matches. CDR3 bases: TGTGCCAGCAGCCGGGACAGGGGGCTTAACACTGAAGCTTTCTTT. It yields the protein CASSRDRGLNTEAFF.

The rearrangement uses TRBV6-1 and TRBJ2-7, with TRBD2 matching 7 bases. J was trimmed by 0 bases and V by 3 bases; bases with no gene match: 2. CDR3 length: 14 amino acids. Germline CDR1 MNHNS, CDR2 SASEGT. CDR3 protein: CASSDGTISYEQYF. DNA of the CDR3: TGTGCCAGCAGTGATGGGACTATCTCCTACGAGCAGTACTTC.

This chain uses TRBV12-3 or TRBV12-4 with TRBJ2-3; D uncertain. The CDR3 contains 13 residues. V was clipped by 7 bases and J by 7 bases, with 15 bases between them. The DNA for the CDR3 is TGTGCCAGCACCTCGCAAGGGAAGAATACGCAGTATTTT. Its protein product is CASTSQGKNTQYF.

The chain links TRBV30 to TRBJ2-5, with D possibly TRBD1 on 5 matching bases. The CDR3 sequence is 16 residues long. Per the germline V gene, CDR1 is GTSNPN and CDR2 is SVGIG (reference sequence). V was shortened by 1 base and J by 5 bases, with 20 bases between the two germline ends. CDR3 sequence: CAWSDVLLGVGETQYF. In DNA, the CDR3 is TGTGCCTGGAGTGACGTCCTCCTAGGGGTAGGGGAGACCCAGTACTTC.

V is TRBV7-9 and J is TRBJ2-7; D unclear. This CDR3 has 15 amino acids. CDR1 SEHNR and CDR2 FQNEAQ come from the germline V gene (reference sequence). The V end was cut by 1 base, the J end by 2 bases, with 12 bases between. CDR3: CASSLGVAETYEQYF. CDR3 DNA: TGTGCCAGCAGCTTAGGGGTCGCGGAGACCTACGAGCAGTACTTC.

The chain links TRBV27 to TRBJ2-3; D tentatively fits TRBD1 or TRBD2 (6 bases each). V lost 6 bases and J 5 bases, leaving 12 bases between the germline ends. CDR1 and CDR2 from the germline V gene are MNHEY and SMNVEV (reference sequence). The CDR3 consists of 13 residues. CDR3 in DNA: TGTGCCAGCAGCCCGGGGGCTGTAGATACGCAGTATTTT. Translating gives CASSPGAVDTQYF.

CDR3 residues: CASTYLGGGGELFF. In DNA, the CDR3 is TGTGCCAGCACCTACCTGGGGGGCGGCGGGGAGCTGTTTTTT. The rearrangement joins TRBV6-5 to TRBJ2-2; possibly TRBD1 or TRBD2 for D (6 bases each). The CDR3 runs to 14 residues. V lost 7 bases and J lost 7, with 16 bases in between. CDR1 and CDR2 from the germline V gene are MNHEY and SVGAGI.

This clone was counted only a few times. This chain links TRBV7-3 with TRBJ2-1; D possibly matches TRBD1 or TRBD2 (7 bases each). The CDR3 is made up of 16 amino acids. Germline lookup yields CDR1 SGHTA and CDR2 FQGTGA. Trimming stripped 5 bases from V and 5 bases from J, with 19 bases between. The CDR3 DNA sequence: TGTGCCAGCAGCCCTAAAGCGGGACAGCCCGACAATGAGCAGTTCTTC. Translation gives CASSPKAGQPDNEQFF.